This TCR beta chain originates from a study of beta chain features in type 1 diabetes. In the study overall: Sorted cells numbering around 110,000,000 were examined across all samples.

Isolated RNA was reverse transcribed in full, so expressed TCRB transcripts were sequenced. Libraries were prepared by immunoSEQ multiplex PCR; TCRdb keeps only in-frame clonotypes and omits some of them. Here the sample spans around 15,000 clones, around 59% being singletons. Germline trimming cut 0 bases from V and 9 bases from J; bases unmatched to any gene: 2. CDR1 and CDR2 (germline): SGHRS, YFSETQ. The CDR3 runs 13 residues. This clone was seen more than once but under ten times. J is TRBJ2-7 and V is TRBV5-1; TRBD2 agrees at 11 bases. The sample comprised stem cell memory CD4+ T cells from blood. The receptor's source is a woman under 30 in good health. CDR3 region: CASSLGLAGLQYF. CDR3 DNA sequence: TGCGCCAGCAGCTTGGGACTAGCGGGATTGCAGTACTTC.